These 8 T cell receptor beta chains were all obtained from the same sample, sequenced in a study of shared clonotypes between healthy human individuals. The method was immunoSEQ multiplex PCR; TCRdb's version includes in-frame clones alone and lacks a portion of them. The sample consists of over 2 million clones, roughly 94% of them appearing once. The sequenced sample was naive CD4+ T cells sorted from blood. Subset indicated: CD45RA+ positively selected. The receptors shown here come from a man between 18 and 35 years old in good health.

This chain joins TRBV10-3 and TRBJ2-7, with 10 bases aligning to TRBD2. V shed 0 bases and J 0 bases; nucleotides not matched to a gene: 2. The CDR3 length is 16 residues. Looked up from germline, CDR1 is ENHRY and CDR2 is SYGVKD. The CDR3 coding sequence is TGTGCCATCAGTGAGTCAAGCGGGGGGGACTCCTACGAGCAGTACTTC. Amino acids: CAISESSGGDSYEQYF.

V is TRBV19 and J is TRBJ2-5; 7 bases map to TRBD1. In germline, CDR1 is LNHDA, CDR2 SQIVND (reference sequence). Trimming took 5 bases from V and 5 from J; bases not matched to a gene: 17. The CDR3 extends over 17 amino acids. CDR3 residues: CASSFSLLGQRAETQYF. The CDR3 DNA reads as TGTGCCAGTAGTTTCTCACTATTGGGACAGAGGGCCGAGACCCAGTACTTC.

The chain links TRBV6-1 to TRBJ1-2; 9 nucleotides line up with TRBD1. Germline CDR1 is MNHNS and CDR2 is SASEGT. This CDR3 is 13 amino acids long. Germline trimming cut 3 bases from V and 12 bases from J; bases unmatched to any gene: 8. For the CDR3, the DNA is TGTGCCAGCAGTGATATAAGACAGGGGGGAGACACCTTC. Its protein product is CASSDIRQGGDTF.

The chain joins TRBV7-2 to TRBJ1-4; unclear D gene. Trimming took off 5 bases at V and 7 bases at J, with 11 bases between the two ends. This CDR3 spans 13 amino acids. The germline V gene encodes CDR1 SGHTA and CDR2 FQGNSA. The CDR3, as DNA: TGTGCCAGCAGCCTCGGGATCACTGAAAAACTGTTTTTT. This sequence encodes CASSLGITEKLFF.

The chain carries TRBV30 and TRBJ1-6; D is uncertain. The CDR3 is 14 residues long. V was clipped by 3 bases and J by 4 bases, with 10 bases between them. CDR1 and CDR2 from the germline V gene are GTSNPN and SVGIG (reference sequence). The DNA of the CDR3 is TGTGCCTGGAGGGAGGGCAGGTATAATTCACCCCTCCACTTT. Protein sequence: CAWREGRYNSPLHF.

A word on this clone: Additional DNA sequences in this sample encode the identical CDR3. The rearrangement uses TRBV9 and TRBJ2-5; the D is unclear. The CDR3 has 14 amino acids. Looked up from germline, CDR1 is SGDLS and CDR2 is YYNGEE. The V end lost 0 bases, the J end lost 1 base, and 7 bases lay between the germline ends. The CDR3 region has the DNA TGTGCCAGCAGCGTAGGCCCATCCCAAGAGACCCAGTACTTC. It translates to CASSVGPSQETQYF.

The table lists this clone with many counts. The J gene is TRBJ1-1, the V gene TRBV5-4; D is possibly TRBD1 (6 bases). Germline CDR1 is SGHNT and CDR2 is YYREEE (reference sequence). This CDR3 region has 14 residues. Trimming took 0 bases from V and 10 from J, leaving 16 bases between them. CDR3 DNA: TGTGCCAGCAGCTTGGGAGACAGGTTGACGTTAGCTTTCTTT. Protein: CASSLGDRLTLAFF.

The chain is built from TRBV30 and TRBJ2-2; D may match TRBD1 or TRBD2 (5 bases each). The CDR3 is 13 amino acids. CDR1 is GTSNPN and CDR2 is SVGIG in the germline V gene (reference sequence). The CDR3, as DNA: TGTGCTGGGGGTCCGCTGAACACCGGGGAGCTGTTTTTT. Translating it yields CAGGPLNTGELFF.